This paragraph covers one T cell receptor beta chain sequence. Antigen unknown. These data originate in a study of regulatory T cells in long-lasting Graves disease. Study findings and constraints: Those with persistent Graves' had less TCR diversity than newly diagnosed patients. Persistent patients shared more public clonotypes (approximately 2,700) than newly diagnosed patients (about 1,000).

The time point was: persistent/refractory GD, antithyroid drugs over 5 years with positive TRAb. PBMC RNA served as the TCR library source. For TCR beta, libraries came from iRepertoire HTBI primers and Arm-PCR of CDR3 regions. Authors' processing steps: Identification across samples found 62 TRBV and roughly 14 TRBJ segments. A single record per CDR3 protein comes from TCRdb applying MiXCR to the multiplex PCR reads. TCRdb, not the authors, supplied the V and J calls. The sample holds roughly 450,000 distinct CDR3 sequences, around 20% seen once. J lost 4 bases, V lost 7 bases, and 5 bases had no gene match. Per the germline V gene, CDR1 is MDHEN and CDR2 is SYDVKM. This CDR3 region has 13 residues.

This rearrangement joins TRBV28 to TRBJ2-7; 9 bases match TRBD1. The origin of this receptor is a female donor with Graves disease. This material consisted of peripheral blood mononuclear cells (PBMCs), taken when the disease was refractory, from a patient treated with antithyroid drugs. CDR3 nucleotides: TGTGCCAGCAATGCCGGGACAGGGTACGAGCAGTACTTC. It encodes CASNAGTGYEQYF. Looking up the rest from reference TRBV28 and TRBJ2-7 gives the full variable domain: DVKVTQSSRYLVKRTGEKVFLECVQDMDHENMFWYRQDPGLGLRLIYFSYDVKMKEKGDIPEGYSVSREKKERFSLILESASTNQTSMYLCASNAGTGYEQYFGPGTRLTVT.